This T cell receptor beta chain was captured in a study of blood T cells in healthy people across ages (dated by TCRdb to between 2014 and 2017). In terms of the full investigation: In model experiments, template switching captured about one uniquely barcoded TCR beta cDNA molecule for every two T cells. The study measured age-related changes in TCR beta repertoire diversity using deep sequencing normalized with unique cDNA molecular identifiers. Donors were grouped into four age groups: young (average 16 years), middle-aged (39), aged (over 55) and long-lived (less than 85). Using the same blood draw, the study looked at two additional independent replicas of 1 million unique cDNA reads for two donors, one aged 18 to 30 and the other aged 80 or older. Donors of different ages were randomly distributed across sequencing lanes to avoid experimental bias.

Receptor libraries were prepared by 5' RACE. Sequencing was carried out with an Illumina HiSeq 2500. A second roughly 7 to 11 cycle PCR used a sample-barcoded 5' primer and a J-beta primer mix. A unique molecular identifier was introduced onto each TCR beta cDNA molecule by a template-switch 5' adaptor carrying 12 random nucleotides. Each sample yielded at least 3 million CDR3-containing paired-end reads. First-strand cDNA was synthesized from all RNA with the Mint cDNA synthesis kit, primed by a TRBC-specific oligonucleotide. Following uracil-DNA glycosylase treatment, a first 18-cycle PCR with universal primers M1SS and BC2_uni_R was performed on all cDNA. Under the source paper's analysis protocol: For normalization, 1 million high-quality reads were randomly selected from each sample, with every read carrying a distinct molecular identifier. Reads with shared molecular identifiers were discarded instead of being binned into consensus sequences. CDR3 identification, clonotype clustering and error correction used MiTCR with a Q25 quality threshold and the strictest error-elimination algorithm. A nonparametric unseen species model with Euler transformation was used to estimate lower-bound total TCR beta diversity. TCRdb trimmed the raw reads at Q25, called clones with MiXCR and kept productive beta chains. Rows merge per CDR3 protein into single entries with the most common DNA and genes. The V and J calls come from TCRdb's annotation, not from the publication. The table for this sample lists over 950,000 distinct CDR3 sequences; just over 50% of them were counted only once. Of the sample, around 21% falls within the top ten clones.

In regard to this clonotype: Its recognized antigen is unknown. No much larger clonotype is one base removed from it; base qualities were not supplied.

The CDR3, from cysteine to phenylalanine, totals 14 residues. Here the CDR3 DNA is all that survives: 42 bases in frame from base 1. The germline ends are 14 bases apart after V is trimmed by 4 bases and J by 5 bases. Paper-wide results and their limitations: Total diversity estimates from one million sequenced T cells were considered lower bounds and underestimates. There was a strong correlation between observed TCR beta diversity and the percentage of naive T cells measured by flow cytometry. Bulk unsorted PBMC profiling prevented conclusive comparison of naive and antigen-experienced compartments. The CMV infection status of donors was not known, potentially confounding age-related changes in expanded clonotypes. As age increased, observed TCR beta diversity per million T cells dropped in a roughly linear way, and a significant reduction was already evident by age 40. Compared with the aged group, the long-lived group had more naive CD4+ T cells, fewer expanded clones and increased TCR diversity, a pattern suggesting age selection.

Donors were 40 or so systemically healthy Caucasian individuals from Russia aged about 6 to 100 years. Each donor gave 9.5 to 10 milliliters of peripheral blood, drawn into EDTA-treated Vacutainer tubes. Ficoll-Paque density-gradient centrifugation was used to isolate PBMCs, with at least 7 million per sample. Trizol reagent was used to extract total RNA from PBMCs, with at least 6 micrograms per sample. For every donor, an aliquot of PBMCs went through flow cytometry to measure the percentages of naive CD45RAhigh/CD27high T cells. Sequencing was carried out using blood. This sequence originates from a woman aged 60 to 75 in good health. The chain couples TRBV12-3 or TRBV12-4 to TRBJ1-1; 5 matching bases give a weak D call of TRBD1. The nucleotides are TGTGCCAGCAGTTCCACAGGACGAGGGACTGAAGCTTTCTTT. Its translation is CASSSTGRGTEAFF.